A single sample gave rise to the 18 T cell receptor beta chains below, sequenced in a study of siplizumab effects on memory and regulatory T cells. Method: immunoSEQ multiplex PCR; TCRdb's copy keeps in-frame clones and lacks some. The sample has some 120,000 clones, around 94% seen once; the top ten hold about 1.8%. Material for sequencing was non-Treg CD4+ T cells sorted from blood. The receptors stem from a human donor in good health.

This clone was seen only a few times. In DNA, the CDR3 is TGTGCCAGCAGCGGGGGACTAGCGGCGGGGACCTACGAGCAGTACTTC. This translates into CASSGGLAAGTYEQYF. The chain combines TRBV5-4 with TRBJ2-7; 11 positions match TRBD2. Germline V lookup: CDR1 SGHNT, CDR2 YYREEE (reference sequence). CDR3 length: 16 amino acids. The trim removed 4 bases at V and 2 bases at J, leaving 8 bases unmatched.

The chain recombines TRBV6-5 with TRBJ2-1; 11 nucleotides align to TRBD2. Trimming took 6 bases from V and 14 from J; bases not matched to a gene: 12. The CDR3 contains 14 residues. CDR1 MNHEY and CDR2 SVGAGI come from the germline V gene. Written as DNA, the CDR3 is TGTGCCAGCAGCCTTACTAGCGGGAGTTTCCGAAAGTTCTTC. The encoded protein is CASSLTSGSFRKFF.

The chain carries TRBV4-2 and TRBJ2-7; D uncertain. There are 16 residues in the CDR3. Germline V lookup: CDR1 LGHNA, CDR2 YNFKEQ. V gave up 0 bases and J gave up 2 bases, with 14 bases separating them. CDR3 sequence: CASSQDPPILPYEQYF. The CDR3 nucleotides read TGTGCCAGCAGCCAAGATCCCCCGATTCTACCCTACGAGCAGTACTTC.

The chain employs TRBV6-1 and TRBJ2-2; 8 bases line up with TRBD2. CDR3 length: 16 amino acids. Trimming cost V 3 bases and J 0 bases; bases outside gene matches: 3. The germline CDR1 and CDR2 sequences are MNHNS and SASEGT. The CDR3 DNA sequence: TGTGCCAGCAGTGATAGCGGGGCCGCGAACACCGGGGAGCTGTTTTTT. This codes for CASSDSGAANTGELFF.

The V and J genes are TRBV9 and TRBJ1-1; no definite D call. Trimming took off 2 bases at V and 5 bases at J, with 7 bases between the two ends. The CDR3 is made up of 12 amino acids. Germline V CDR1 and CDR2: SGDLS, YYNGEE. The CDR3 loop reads CASSVGRTEAFF. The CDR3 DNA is TGTGCCAGCAGCGTCGGGAGGACTGAAGCTTTCTTT.

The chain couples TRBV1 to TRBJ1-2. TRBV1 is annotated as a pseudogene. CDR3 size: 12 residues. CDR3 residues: CTSSQIFMGYTF. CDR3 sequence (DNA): TGCACCAGCAGCCAAATTTTTATGGGCTACACCTTC.

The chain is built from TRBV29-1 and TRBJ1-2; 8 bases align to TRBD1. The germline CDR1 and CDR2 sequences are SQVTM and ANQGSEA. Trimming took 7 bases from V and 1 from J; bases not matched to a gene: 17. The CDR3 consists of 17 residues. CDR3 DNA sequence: TGCAGCGCGTTCGGCGAAAAAAGGGACAGGAGTAACTATGGCTACACCTTC. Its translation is CSAFGEKRDRSNYGYTF.

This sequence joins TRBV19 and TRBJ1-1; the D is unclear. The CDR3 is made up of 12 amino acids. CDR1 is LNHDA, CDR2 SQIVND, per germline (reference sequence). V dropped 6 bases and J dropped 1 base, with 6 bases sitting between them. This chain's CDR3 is CASRRSNTEAFF. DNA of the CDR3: TGTGCCAGTAGGAGATCGAACACTGAAGCTTTCTTT.

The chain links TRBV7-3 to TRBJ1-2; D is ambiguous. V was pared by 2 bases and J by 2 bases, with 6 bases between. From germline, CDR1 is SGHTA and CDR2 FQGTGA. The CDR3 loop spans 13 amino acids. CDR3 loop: CASSLAGNYGYTF. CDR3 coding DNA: TGTGCCAGCAGCTTAGCAGGCAACTATGGCTACACCTTC.

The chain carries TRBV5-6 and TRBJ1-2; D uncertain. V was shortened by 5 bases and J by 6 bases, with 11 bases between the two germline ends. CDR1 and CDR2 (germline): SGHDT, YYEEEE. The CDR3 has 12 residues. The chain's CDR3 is CASSLLSDGYTF. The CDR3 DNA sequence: TGTGCCAGCAGTTTACTCTCTGATGGCTACACCTTC.

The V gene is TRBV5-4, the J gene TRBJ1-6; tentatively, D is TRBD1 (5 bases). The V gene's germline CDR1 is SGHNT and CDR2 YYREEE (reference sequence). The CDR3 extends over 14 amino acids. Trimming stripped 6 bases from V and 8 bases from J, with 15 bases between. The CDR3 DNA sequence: TGTGCCAGCACTACCGGGACGGGAGATTCACCCCTCCACTTT. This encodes CASTTGTGDSPLHF.

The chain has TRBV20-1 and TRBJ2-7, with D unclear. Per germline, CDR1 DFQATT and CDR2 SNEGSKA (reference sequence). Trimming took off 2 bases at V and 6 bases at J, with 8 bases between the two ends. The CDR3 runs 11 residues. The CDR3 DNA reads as TGCAGTGCTAGACCAGTCGGCGAGCAGTACTTC. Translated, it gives CSARPVGEQYF.

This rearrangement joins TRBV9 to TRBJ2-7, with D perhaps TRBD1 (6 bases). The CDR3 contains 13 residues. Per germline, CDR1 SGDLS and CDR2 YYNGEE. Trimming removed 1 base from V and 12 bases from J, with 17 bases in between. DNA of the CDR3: TGTGCCAGCAGCGTACTGGCACAGGGAATAGTGTACTTC. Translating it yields CASSVLAQGIVYF.

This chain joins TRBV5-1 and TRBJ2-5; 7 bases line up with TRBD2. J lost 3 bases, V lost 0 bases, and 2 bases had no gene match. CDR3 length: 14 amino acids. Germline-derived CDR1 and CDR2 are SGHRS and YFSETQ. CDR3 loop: CASSLVAGEETQYF. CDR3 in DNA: TGCGCCAGCAGCTTGGTTGCGGGAGAAGAGACCCAGTACTTC.

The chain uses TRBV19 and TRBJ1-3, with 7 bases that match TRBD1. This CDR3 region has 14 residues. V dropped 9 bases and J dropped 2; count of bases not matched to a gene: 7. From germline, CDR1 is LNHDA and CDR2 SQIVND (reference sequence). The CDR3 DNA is TGTGCCAGCGCCACAGGGGCTGCTGGAAACACCATATATTTT. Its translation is CASATGAAGNTIYF.

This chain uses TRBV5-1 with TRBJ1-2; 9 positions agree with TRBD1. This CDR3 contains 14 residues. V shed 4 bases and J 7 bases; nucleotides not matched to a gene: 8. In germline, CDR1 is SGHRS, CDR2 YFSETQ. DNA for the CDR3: TGCGCCAGCAGCCTAGGACAGGGGAATTTTGGCTACACCTTC. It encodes CASSLGQGNFGYTF.

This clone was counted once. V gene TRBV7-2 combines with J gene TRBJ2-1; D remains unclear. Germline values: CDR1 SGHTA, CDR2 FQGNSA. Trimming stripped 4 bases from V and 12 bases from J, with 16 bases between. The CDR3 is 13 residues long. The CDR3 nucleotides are TGTGCCAGCAGCTCCCCGTTGGCGCGCTGGCAGTTCTTC. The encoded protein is CASSSPLARWQFF.

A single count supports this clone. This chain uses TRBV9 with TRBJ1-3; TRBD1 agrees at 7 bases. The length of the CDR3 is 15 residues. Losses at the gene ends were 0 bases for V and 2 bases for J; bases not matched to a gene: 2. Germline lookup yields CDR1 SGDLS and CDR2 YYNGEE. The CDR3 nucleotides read TGTGCCAGCAGCGTAGAAGGGACAGCTGGAAACACCATATATTTT. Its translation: CASSVEGTAGNTIYF.